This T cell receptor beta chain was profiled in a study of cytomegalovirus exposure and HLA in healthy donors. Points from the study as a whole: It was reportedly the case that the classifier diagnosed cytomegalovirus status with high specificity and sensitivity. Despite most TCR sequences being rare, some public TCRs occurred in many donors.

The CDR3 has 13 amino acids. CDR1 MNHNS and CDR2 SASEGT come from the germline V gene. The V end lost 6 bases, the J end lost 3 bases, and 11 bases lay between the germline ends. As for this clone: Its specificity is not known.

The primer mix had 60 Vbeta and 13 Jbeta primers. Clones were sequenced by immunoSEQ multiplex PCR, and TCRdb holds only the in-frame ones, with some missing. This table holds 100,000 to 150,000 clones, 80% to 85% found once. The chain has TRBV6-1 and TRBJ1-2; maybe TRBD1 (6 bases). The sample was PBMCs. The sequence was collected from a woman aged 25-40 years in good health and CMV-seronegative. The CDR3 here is CASRLQGYYGYTF. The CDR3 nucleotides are TGTGCCAGCAGGCTACAGGGCTACTATGGCTACACCTTC.